This T cell receptor (beta chain) was recovered during a study of breast tumors, draining lymph nodes, adjacent tissues. About this clonotype: Its antigen remains unknown.

Study conclusions and caveats: The lymph node origin of tumor T cells was framed as consistent with a hypothesis, not demonstrated. Findings are consistent with lymph node origin and intratumoral expansion of most tumor T cells. Tumor TCR diversity was below lymph nodes but above nontumor tissue.

A single record per CDR3 protein comes from TCRdb applying MiXCR to the multiplex PCR reads. The profile shows approximately 22,000 distinct CDR3 sequences, roughly 55% of them singletons. The CDR3 is 14 amino acids. Germline V gene lookup returns CDR1 SNHLY and CDR2 FYNNEI. V gave up 6 bases and J gave up 6 bases, with 12 bases separating them. The specimen sequenced was breast tumor tissue. The V gene is TRBV2, the J gene TRBJ1-6; D ambiguous. This sequence originates from a female donor with breast cancer. Some clones in this sample may be carry-over from other donors' samples. The CDR3 loop reads CASRELDLNSPLHF. The CDR3, as DNA: TGTGCCAGCAGGGAACTAGACCTTAATTCACCCCTCCACTTT.